This T cell receptor beta chain is from a study of cytomegalovirus exposure and HLA in healthy donors. Primers included in the PCR were 60 Vbeta and 13 Jbeta primers. The method was immunoSEQ multiplex PCR; TCRdb's version includes in-frame clones alone and lacks a portion of them. This table holds around 190,000 clones. This CDR3 is built from 15 residues. The V gene lost 6 bases and the J gene lost 4 bases, with 18 bases spanning the gap. The V gene's germline CDR1 is MNHEY and CDR2 SVGAGI. The sequence was obtained from a woman in her twenties or thirties in good health and CMV-seropositive. The sample was PBMCs. This rearrangement joins TRBV6-5 to TRBJ1-2, with D perhaps TRBD1 (6 bases). CDR3 sequence (DNA): TGTGCCAGCAGCTCTACCCCGACAGGAAGCTATGGCTACACCTTC. Translating it yields CASSSTPTGSYGYTF.